The TCR beta chain under discussion was sequenced for a study of identical twins. The CDR3 is made up of 13 amino acids. Germline lookup yields CDR1 MNHNS and CDR2 SASEGT. Deletions cut 7 bases from V and 1 base from J, with 8 bases between. Overall study findings and caveats: Abundant beta clonotypes from cord blood bore fewer insertions; memory repertoires lacked this pattern.

From the 5' RACE reads, TCRdb called clonotypes with MiXCR, one entry per CDR3 protein. The sample lists hundreds of thousands of distinct CDR3 sequences, approximately 24% occurring once. Comments on this clonotype: Antigen unknown.

The data were also submitted as part of a second study, on T cells expressing NK-cell markers. That paper states: The study sequenced eight donors, seven HCMV-seropositive and one seronegative.

The V call is TRBV6-1, the J call TRBJ1-5; D gene uncertain. The specimen was CD4+ T cells sorted from blood. This clonotype was obtained from a young woman in good health. The CDR3 protein is CASTAQSNQPQHF. In DNA, the CDR3 is TGTGCCAGCACTGCGCAAAGCAATCAGCCCCAGCATTTT.